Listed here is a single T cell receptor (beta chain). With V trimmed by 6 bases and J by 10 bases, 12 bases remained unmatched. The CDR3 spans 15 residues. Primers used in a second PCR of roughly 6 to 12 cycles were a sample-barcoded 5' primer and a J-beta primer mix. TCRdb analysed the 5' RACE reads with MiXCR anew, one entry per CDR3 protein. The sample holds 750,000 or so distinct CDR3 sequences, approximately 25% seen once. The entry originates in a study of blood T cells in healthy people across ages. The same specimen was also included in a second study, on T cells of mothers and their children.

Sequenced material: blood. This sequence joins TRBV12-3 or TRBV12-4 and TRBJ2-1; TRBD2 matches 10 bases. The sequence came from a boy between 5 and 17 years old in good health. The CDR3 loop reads CASSPTSGVNAEQFF. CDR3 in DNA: TGTGCCAGCAGCCCTACTAGCGGGGTCAATGCGGAGCAGTTCTTC.